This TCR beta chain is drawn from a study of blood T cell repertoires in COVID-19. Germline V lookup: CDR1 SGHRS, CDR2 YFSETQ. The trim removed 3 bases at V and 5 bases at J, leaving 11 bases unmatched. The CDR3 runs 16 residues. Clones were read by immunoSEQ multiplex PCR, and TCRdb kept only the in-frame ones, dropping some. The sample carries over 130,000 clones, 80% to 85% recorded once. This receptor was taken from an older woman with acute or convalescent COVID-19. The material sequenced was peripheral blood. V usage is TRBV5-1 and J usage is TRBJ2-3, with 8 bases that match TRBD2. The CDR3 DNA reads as TGCGCCAGCAGCTATACTACCGGGACTAGTCGAGATACGCAGTATTTT. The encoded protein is CASSYTTGTSRDTQYF.